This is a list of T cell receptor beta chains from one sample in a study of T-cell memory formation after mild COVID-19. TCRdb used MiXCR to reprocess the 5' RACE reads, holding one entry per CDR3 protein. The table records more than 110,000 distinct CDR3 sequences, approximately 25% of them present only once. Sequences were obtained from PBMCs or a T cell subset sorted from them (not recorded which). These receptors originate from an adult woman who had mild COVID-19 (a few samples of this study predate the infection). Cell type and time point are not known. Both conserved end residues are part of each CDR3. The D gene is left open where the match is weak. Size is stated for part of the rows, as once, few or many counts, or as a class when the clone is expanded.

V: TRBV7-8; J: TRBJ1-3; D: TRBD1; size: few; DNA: TGTGCCAGCAGCCTCACAGGGGTAGCGGGAAACACCATATATTTT; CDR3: CASSLTGVAGNTIYF
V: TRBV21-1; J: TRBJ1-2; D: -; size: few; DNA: TGTGCCAGCAGCAAAGCCCGGGGACGCTACACCTTC; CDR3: CASSKARGRYTF
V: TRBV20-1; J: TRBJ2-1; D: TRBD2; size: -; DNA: TGCAGTGCTAGTGGTAGCGGGAGCTCCTACAATGAGCAGTTCTTC; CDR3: CSASGSGSSYNEQFF
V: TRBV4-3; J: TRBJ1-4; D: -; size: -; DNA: TGCGCCAGCAGCCAACTCGAGGGGGTCGGTGAAAAACTGTTTTTT; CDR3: CASSQLEGVGEKLFF
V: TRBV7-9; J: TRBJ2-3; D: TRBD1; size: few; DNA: TGTGCCAGCAGCTTACTCCCGGGACAGGGGCACAGTTTAGATACGCAGTATTTT; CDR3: CASSLLPGQGHSLDTQYF
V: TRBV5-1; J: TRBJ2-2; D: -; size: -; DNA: TGCGCCAGCAGCTTGGCGTATCGTACGAACACCGGGGAGCTGTTTTTT; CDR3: CASSLAYRTNTGELFF
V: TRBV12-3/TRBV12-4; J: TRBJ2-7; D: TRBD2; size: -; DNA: TGTGCCAGCAGTTTAGGACTAGCCTCTCAGCCCTACGAGCAGTACTTC; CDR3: CASSLGLASQPYEQYF
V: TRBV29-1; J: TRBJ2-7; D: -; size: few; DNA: TGCAGCGTTGAAGAGGGGGATTACGAGCAGTACTTC; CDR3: CSVEEGDYEQYF
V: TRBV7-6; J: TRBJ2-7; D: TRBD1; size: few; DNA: TGTGCCAGCAGCTCCCCCCGGACAGGCTCCTACGAGCAGTACTTC; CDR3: CASSSPRTGSYEQYF
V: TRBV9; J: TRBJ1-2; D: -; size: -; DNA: TGTGCCAGCAGCCCTCCCGCTAGGGAGGACGGCGACTATGGCTACACCTTC; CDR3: CASSPPAREDGDYGYTF
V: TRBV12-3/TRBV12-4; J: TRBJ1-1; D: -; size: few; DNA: TGTGCCAGCAGTTTTTCGGGGGGAACTGAAGCTTTCTTT; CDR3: CASSFSGGTEAFF
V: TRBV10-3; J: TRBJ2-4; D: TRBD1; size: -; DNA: TGTGCCATCAGTGAGGGACAGGGGACCAAAAACATTCAGTACTTC; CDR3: CAISEGQGTKNIQYF
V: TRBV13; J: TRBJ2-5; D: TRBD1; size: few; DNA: TGTGCCAGCAGCTCGCAGGGGGCGAGGGAAGAGACCCAGTACTTC; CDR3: CASSSQGAREETQYF
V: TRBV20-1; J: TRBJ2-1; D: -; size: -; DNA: TGCAGTTCCTCGAGTGGGGATGAGCAGTTCTTC; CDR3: CSSSSGDEQFF
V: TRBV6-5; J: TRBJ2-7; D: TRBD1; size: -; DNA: TGTGCCAGCAGTAAAACCTCCGGGACAGTCCTCCCGTACTTC; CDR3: CASSKTSGTVLPYF
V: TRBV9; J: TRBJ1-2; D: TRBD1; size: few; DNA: TGTGCCAGCAGCGACTTGCCCGGGACAGTCGGTGATGGCTACACCTTC; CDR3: CASSDLPGTVGDGYTF
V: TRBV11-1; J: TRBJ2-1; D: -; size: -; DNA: TGTGCCAGCAGAGGGGACTGGAACAATGAGCAGTTCTTC; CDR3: CASRGDWNNEQFF
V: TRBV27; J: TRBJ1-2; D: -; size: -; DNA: TGTGCCAGCAGTCCCAGGCTCCCATCGGATGGCTACACCTTC; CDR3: CASSPRLPSDGYTF
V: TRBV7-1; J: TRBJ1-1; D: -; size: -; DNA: TGTGCCAGCAGCTCGTACAGCACGCTGAACACTGAAGCTTTCTTT; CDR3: CASSSYSTLNTEAFF
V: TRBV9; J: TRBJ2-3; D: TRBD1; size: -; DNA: TGTGCCAGCAGCGCGACAGGGGTGGGAGATACGCAGTATTTT; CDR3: CASSATGVGDTQYF
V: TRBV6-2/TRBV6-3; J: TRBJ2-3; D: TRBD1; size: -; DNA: TGTGCCAGCAGCCTCCCCCTTGACAGGGTACCCCTCACAGATACGCAGTATTTT; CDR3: CASSLPLDRVPLTDTQYF
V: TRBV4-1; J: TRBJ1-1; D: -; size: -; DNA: TGCGCCAGCAGCCAAGGGGGGTCCGGCGGGGCTGAAGCTTTCTTT; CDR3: CASSQGGSGGAEAFF
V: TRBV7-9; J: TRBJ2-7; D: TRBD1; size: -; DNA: TGTGCCAGCAGCTTAGAGGGACAGGGTTTCGAGCAGTACTTC; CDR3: CASSLEGQGFEQYF
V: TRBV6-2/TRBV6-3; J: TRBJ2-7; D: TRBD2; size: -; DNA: TGTGCCAGCACTAGCGGAGTGGGGTACGAGCAGTACTTC; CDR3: CASTSGVGYEQYF
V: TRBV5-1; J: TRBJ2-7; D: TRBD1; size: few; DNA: TGCGCCAGCAGCTTGGCCGGGACAGGGGGTGCCGAGCAGTACTTC; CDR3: CASSLAGTGGAEQYF
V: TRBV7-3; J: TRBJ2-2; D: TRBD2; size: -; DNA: TGTGCCAGCAGCTTGTATAGCGGGGCCGCCGGGGAGCTGTTTTTT; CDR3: CASSLYSGAAGELFF
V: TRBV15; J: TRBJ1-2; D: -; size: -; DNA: TGTGCCACCAGCAGTGAAGCAAATCAGGGTGCCGGCTACACCTTC; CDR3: CATSSEANQGAGYTF
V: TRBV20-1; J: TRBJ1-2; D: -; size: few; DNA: TGCAGTGCTGGTCGGGGGTATGGCTACACCTTC; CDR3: CSAGRGYGYTF
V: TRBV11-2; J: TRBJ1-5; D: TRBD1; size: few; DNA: TGTGCCAGCAGCCTGACAGGGGGCACTCAGCCCCAGCATTTT; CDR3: CASSLTGGTQPQHF
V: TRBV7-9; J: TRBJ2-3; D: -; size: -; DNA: TGTGCCAGCAGCTTCGGCAGGGGACCCACAGATACGCAGTATTTT; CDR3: CASSFGRGPTDTQYF
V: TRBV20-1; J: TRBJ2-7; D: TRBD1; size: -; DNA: TGCAGTGCTAGAGAAGGGACAGGGGGCCTTTACGAGCAGTACTTC; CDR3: CSAREGTGGLYEQYF
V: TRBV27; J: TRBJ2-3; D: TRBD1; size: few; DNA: TGTGCCAGCAGTCAGACACAGGGGGCAGTCTGGACAGATACGCAGTATTTT; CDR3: CASSQTQGAVWTDTQYF
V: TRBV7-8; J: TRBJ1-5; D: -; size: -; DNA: TGTGCCAGCAGCGCGGTGGGCCCGAATCAGCCCCAGCATTTT; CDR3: CASSAVGPNQPQHF
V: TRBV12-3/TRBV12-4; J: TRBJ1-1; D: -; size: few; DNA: TGTGCCAGCAGACTATCCGGACGGATGAACACTGAAGCTTTCTTT; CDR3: CASRLSGRMNTEAFF
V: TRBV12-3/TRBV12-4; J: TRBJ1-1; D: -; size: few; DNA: TGTGCCAGCAGTTTCGGTAACGGGGACACTGAAGCTTTCTTT; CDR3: CASSFGNGDTEAFF
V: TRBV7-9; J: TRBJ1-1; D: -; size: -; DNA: TGTGCCAGCAGCTTAGGAACAGGGTCTGAAGCTTTCTTT; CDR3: CASSLGTGSEAFF
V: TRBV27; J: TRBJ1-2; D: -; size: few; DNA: TGTGCCAGCAGTCCCGCCGCGCGGGGGAGTGATGGCTACACCTTC; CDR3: CASSPAARGSDGYTF
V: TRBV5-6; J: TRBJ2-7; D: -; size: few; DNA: TGTGCCAGCAGCTTGGGGAGTAACTACGAGCAGTACTTC; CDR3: CASSLGSNYEQYF
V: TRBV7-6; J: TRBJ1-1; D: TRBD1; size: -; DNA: TGTGCCAGCAGCGCCGTGGGACAGGGTAACACTGAAGCTTTCTTT; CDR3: CASSAVGQGNTEAFF
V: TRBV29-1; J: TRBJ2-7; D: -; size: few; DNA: TGCAGCGTTGCCGCTTCCCCCTACGAGCAGTACTTC; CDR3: CSVAASPYEQYF
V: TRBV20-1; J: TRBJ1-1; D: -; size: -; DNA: TGCAGTGCTAGACCCCGGGACCAACCAAGAGAAGCTTTCTTT; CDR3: CSARPRDQPREAFF
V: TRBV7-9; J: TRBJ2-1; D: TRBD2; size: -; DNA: TGTGCCAGCAGCCTCCTCAGCGGGGATAATGAGCAGTTCTTC; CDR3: CASSLLSGDNEQFF
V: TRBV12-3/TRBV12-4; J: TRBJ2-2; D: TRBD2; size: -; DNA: TGTGCCAGCAGTTCGCGTGGACTAGCGGGGGAGGTAACCGGGGAGCTGTTTTTT; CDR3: CASSSRGLAGEVTGELFF